The 20 T cell receptor beta chains below come from one sample, sequenced in a study of Ad26.COV2.S vaccination and SARS-CoV-2 variants. Assay: immunoSEQ multiplex PCR; the TCRdb copy retains only in-frame clones and omits some. This sample has just under 250,000 clones; roughly 90% occur once, and the top ten carry over 8.5%. As to treatment: roughly 19 received Ad26.COV2.S at low or high dose, single or two shots; about 5 received placebo; per-sample allocation not given. Samples analyzed were those drawn on day 63 after the first vaccine or placebo injection. Sequencing was performed on peripheral blood, taken in a trial of Ad26.COV2.S vaccine versus placebo. Every receptor here comes from a person aged 18 to 59 who received the Ad26.COV2.S COVID-19 vaccine or a placebo.

The chain joins TRBV21-1 to TRBJ1-4. TRBV21-1 constitutes a pseudogene. The CDR3 has 13 amino acids. The CDR3 DNA is TGTGCCAGCAGCCCCGCACTCCAAGGGAAACTGTTTTTT. Translated, it gives CASSPALQGKLFF.

In DNA form, the CDR3 reads TGTGCCGCGTCAGGGCTGACACTTACCGGGGAGCTGTTTTTT. This encodes CAASGLTLTGELFF. The rearrangement uses TRBV6-5 and TRBJ2-2, with D maybe TRBD1 (5 bases). The CDR3 totals 14 residues. V shed 11 bases and J shed 5 bases, with 18 bases lying between them. CDR1 and CDR2 from the germline V gene are MNHEY and SVGAGI.

Concerning this clone: A read error may produce the germline difference seen at one junction end. V gene TRBV6-5 combines with J gene TRBJ1-5; D unresolved. Per the germline V gene, CDR1 is MNHEY and CDR2 is SVGAGI. This CDR3 region has 15 residues. The CDR3 DNA is TGTGCCAGCAGTTCGGACGGTGGATTTAATCGGCCCCAGCATTTT. Its translation: CASSSDGGFNRPQHF.

This clone was seen a few times. CDR3 in amino acids: CASSLTGPSTDTQYF. CDR3 bases: TGTGCCAGCAGTCTGACCGGGCCCAGCACAGATACGCAGTATTTT. The V and J genes are TRBV5-6 and TRBJ2-3; D unresolved. The CDR3 runs 15 residues. Per germline, CDR1 SGHDT and CDR2 YYEEEE. Between the trimmed V and J ends, which lost 5 bases and 0 bases, there was a span of 13 bases.

This clone was seen once. The V and J genes are TRBV30 and TRBJ1-1, with a possible D match to TRBD1 (6 bases). The germline CDR1 and CDR2 sequences are GTSNPN and SVGIG (reference sequence). The CDR3 has 13 amino acids. Trimming removed 5 bases from V and 0 bases from J, with 10 bases in between. Written as DNA, the CDR3 is TGTGCCTGGGGGGGGGCGATGAACACTGAAGCTTTCTTT. Its translation is CAWGGAMNTEAFF.

V gene TRBV28 combines with J gene TRBJ2-5, with TRBD2 matching over 16 bases. V trimming: 4 bases; J trimming: 4 bases; junction bases outside the gene matches: 6. This CDR3 is 17 amino acids long. From germline, CDR1 is MDHEN and CDR2 SYDVKM. The CDR3 DNA follows: TGTGCCAGCAGTTCCGGGACTAGCGGGGGGGGTGGAGAGACCCAGTACTTC. Encoded protein: CASSSGTSGGGGETQYF.

The genes are TRBV24-1 and TRBJ2-2; no reliable D call. CDR1 and CDR2 (germline): KGHDR, SFDVKD. The CDR3 is 16 amino acids. V lost 4 bases and J 0 bases, leaving 11 bases between the germline ends. The CDR3 DNA sequence: TGTGCCACCAGTGAGGTCGATAGGGCGAACACCGGGGAGCTGTTTTTT. This translates into CATSEVDRANTGELFF.

This chain joins TRBV6-2 or TRBV6-3 and TRBJ1-1, with a possible D match to TRBD1 (5 bases). The V gene's germline CDR1 is MNHEY and CDR2 SVGEGT. V lost 6 bases and J 3 bases, leaving 11 bases between the germline ends. The CDR3 totals 13 residues. CDR3 bases: TGTGCCAGCAGCCAGGGAAAGCACACTGAAGCTTTCTTT. This sequence encodes CASSQGKHTEAFF.

J is TRBJ2-1 and V is TRBV9; tentatively, D is TRBD1 (6 bases). Germline lookup yields CDR1 SGDLS and CDR2 YYNGEE. Trimming took 3 bases from V and 3 from J, leaving 10 bases between them. The CDR3 has 14 residues. CDR3 nucleotide sequence: TGTGCCAGCAGCGGGGGGCCCTACTACAATGAGCAGTTCTTC. It yields the protein CASSGGPYYNEQFF.

The V and J genes are TRBV11-2 and TRBJ1-5, with a weak D call TRBD1 (6 bases). The CDR3 is made up of 15 amino acids. Trimming pared 4 bases from V and 3 bases from J, leaving 13 bases between. Germline assignment: CDR1 SGHAT and CDR2 FQNNGV. The CDR3 coding sequence is TGTGCCAGCAGCTCGTTAACAGGGATCAATCAGCCCCAGCATTTT. Protein: CASSSLTGINQPQHF.

V usage is TRBV28 and J usage is TRBJ1-6; a weak D match, TRBD1 (6 bases). The CDR3 loop spans 15 amino acids. Germline CDR1 MDHEN, CDR2 SYDVKM. V was cut by 2 bases and J by 10 bases, with 15 bases left in between. The CDR3 loop is CASSLRQGKGSPLHF. The CDR3 region has the DNA TGTGCCAGCAGTTTACGTCAGGGGAAGGGATCACCCCTCCACTTT.

The chain has TRBV6-5 and TRBJ1-4; possible D gene TRBD1, 6 bases. V was trimmed by 2 bases and J by 7 bases, leaving 17 bases between them. The CDR3 totals 16 residues. Germline V lookup: CDR1 MNHEY, CDR2 SVGAGI. In DNA, the CDR3 is TGTGCCAGCAGTTACGGGGGCGCCGGGCCGGGTGAAAAACTGTTTTTT. It translates to CASSYGGAGPGEKLFF.

The CDR3 nucleotides are TGCGCCAGCAGCCCCACAGCGCGAAACACCATATATTTT. This translates into CASSPTARNTIYF. This chain connects TRBV4-3 to TRBJ1-3, with no clear D. CDR3 length: 13 amino acids. Trimming stripped 4 bases from V and 5 bases from J, with 9 bases between. Per the germline V gene, CDR1 is LGHNA and CDR2 is YSLEER.

CDR3 DNA: TGTGCCAGCAGTGAATTTGGGACGAGGAACTATGGCTACACCTTC. Its protein product is CASSEFGTRNYGYTF. V and J are TRBV6-1 and TRBJ1-2; tentative D call: TRBD1 (5 bases). V was trimmed by 2 bases and J by 2 bases, leaving 12 bases between them. The CDR3 runs to 15 residues. Germline V gene lookup returns CDR1 MNHNS and CDR2 SASEGT.

The V and J genes are TRBV19 and TRBJ2-1; no reliable D call. Trimming cost V 3 bases and J 7 bases, with 7 bases left between them. CDR3 length: 12 residues. From germline, CDR1 is LNHDA and CDR2 SQIVND (reference sequence). The CDR3 protein is CASSISRNEQFF. As DNA, the CDR3 is TGTGCCAGTAGTATTTCGAGGAATGAGCAGTTCTTC. The full variable domain, completed using reference TRBV19 and TRBJ2-1, is DGGITQSPKYLFRKEGQNVTLSCEQNLNHDAMYWYRQDPGQGLRLIYYSQIVNDFQKGDIAEGYSVSREKKESFPLTVTSAQKNPTAFYLCASSISRNEQFFGPGTRLTVL.

The chain carries TRBV20-1 and TRBJ1-1; D possibly corresponds to TRBD1 (6 bases). Germline V gene data show CDR1 as DFQATT and CDR2 as SNEGSKA (reference sequence). Deletions cut 3 bases from V and 3 bases from J, with 14 bases between. The CDR3 is made up of 14 amino acids. DNA for the CDR3: TGCAGTGCTAGTAGGACAGTGGGGGACACTGAAGCTTTCTTT. This translates into CSASRTVGDTEAFF.

V usage is TRBV2 and J usage is TRBJ2-7; possibly TRBD2 for D (6 bases). The CDR3 runs 13 residues. Germline loops: CDR1 SNHLY, CDR2 FYNNEI. The V gene lost 7 bases and the J gene lost 5 bases, with 15 bases spanning the gap. The CDR3 DNA reads TGTGCCAGCACCGGGGGTGGGTGGAACGAGCAGTACTTC. Translating it yields CASTGGGWNEQYF.

The chain couples TRBV11-3 to TRBJ2-5; D is ambiguous. Between the trimmed V and J ends, which lost 5 bases and 2 bases, there was a span of 18 bases. The germline V gene encodes CDR1 SGHNT and CDR2 YENEEA. The CDR3 loop spans 16 amino acids. The DNA for the CDR3 is TGTGCCAGCAGCCAAGGACGGAAAGGAGCTCAAGAGACCCAGTACTTC. Translation gives CASSQGRKGAQETQYF. Complete variable domain (other parts from reference TRBV11-3 and TRBJ2-5): EAGVVQSPRYKIIEKKQPVAFWCNPISGHNTLYWYLQNLGQGPELLIRYENEEAVDDSQLPKDRFSAERLKGVDSTLKIQPAELGDSAVYLCASSQGRKGAQETQYFGPGTRLLVL.

The chain combines TRBV19 with TRBJ2-7, with D perhaps TRBD1 or TRBD2 (5 bases each). The V end was cut by 3 bases, the J end by 0 bases, with 15 bases between. This CDR3 region has 16 residues. Germline assignment: CDR1 LNHDA and CDR2 SQIVND (reference sequence). The CDR3 DNA sequence: TGTGCCAGTAGTATTTCTGGGGCTGGGAGCTCCTACGAGCAGTACTTC. Its protein is CASSISGAGSSYEQYF.

The rearrangement uses TRBV28 and TRBJ1-2; TRBD1 aligns across 8 bases. The germline V gene encodes CDR1 MDHEN and CDR2 SYDVKM. The CDR3 spans 15 residues. With V trimmed by 5 bases and J by 2 bases, 7 bases remained unmatched. CDR3 sequence reads: CASSPWDRRNYGYTF. Here the CDR3 DNA reads TGTGCCAGCAGTCCTTGGGACAGGAGAAACTATGGCTACACCTTC.